Shown below are 20 T cell receptor beta chains from a single sample sequenced in a study of CD8+CD57+ T cells in acquired aplastic anemia. The template for TCR beta VDJ and CDR3 sequence profiling was genomic DNA. One entry per CDR3 protein, called by TCRdb with MiXCR from the reads. The data hold under 500,000 distinct CDR3 sequences, with about a third observed a single time. Patients picked for sequencing had shown CD8+CD57+ cell expansion detected by flow cytometry. The sample consisted of sorted CD4+, CD8+, or CD8+CD57+ T cells (not recorded which) from PBMCs. These receptors all stem from a human donor with aplastic anemia.

The chain combines TRBV5-1 with TRBJ2-7; D is undetermined. The CDR3 totals 13 residues. Per the germline V gene, CDR1 is SGHRS and CDR2 is YFSETQ. Trimming took off 0 bases at V and 5 bases at J, with 9 bases between the two ends. This CDR3 is CASSLAQANEQYF. The CDR3 DNA is TGCGCCAGCAGCTTGGCGCAGGCAAACGAGCAGTACTTC.

Concerning this clonotype: The junction departs from the called germline gene at one end, perhaps through a read error. The chain recombines TRBV10-3 with TRBJ2-3; D may match TRBD1 or TRBD2 (6 bases each). Per the germline V gene, CDR1 is ENHRY and CDR2 is SYGVKD. The CDR3 length is 15 residues. Written as DNA, the CDR3 is TGTGCCAGCAGTGATCGTAGGGGGGAGCCAGACACGCAGTATTTT. Encoded protein: CASSDRRGEPDTQYF.

This clonotype was recorded at least ten times. The V and J genes are TRBV20-1 and TRBJ2-7; no definite D call. The V end was cut by 4 bases, the J end by 4 bases, with 14 bases between. Germline V gene data show CDR1 as DFQATT and CDR2 as SNEGSKA (reference sequence). The CDR3 totals 13 residues. The CDR3: CSAKSELGYEQYF. The CDR3 nucleotides read TGCAGTGCTAAGAGCGAGCTAGGATACGAGCAGTACTTC.

This sequence joins TRBV7-3 and TRBJ1-2; 9 bases fit TRBD1. This CDR3 is built from 15 residues. J gave up 1 base and V 3 bases, and 3 bases lay outside the gene matches. The germline V gene encodes CDR1 SGHTA and CDR2 FQGTGA. CDR3: CASSFRDRDNYGYTF. The DNA for the CDR3 is TGTGCCAGCAGCTTTAGGGACAGGGATAACTATGGCTACACCTTC.

This clonotype was counted only a few times. The V call is TRBV20-1, the J call TRBJ1-5, with D unresolved. Germline CDR1 and CDR2: DFQATT and SNEGSKA (reference sequence). This CDR3 spans 15 amino acids. Trimming cost V 3 bases and J 8 bases, with 20 bases left between them. The CDR3 loop reads CSASGQNLAVEPQHF. The CDR3 DNA sequence: TGCAGTGCTAGCGGCCAGAACCTCGCCGTGGAGCCCCAGCATTTT.

The chain employs TRBV7-2 and TRBJ2-7; 8 bases are a match to TRBD2. The J segment lost 4 bases and the V segment lost 5 bases, leaving 10 bases of the junction unmatched. The CDR3 extends over 15 amino acids. Germline CDR1 is SGHTA and CDR2 is FQGNSA. CDR3 loop: CASSNPGLVTYEQYF. In nucleotides, the CDR3 is TGTGCCAGCAGCAACCCGGGACTAGTTACTTACGAGCAGTACTTC. The whole variable domain, filled in from reference TRBV7-2 and TRBJ2-7, reads GAGVSQSPSNKVTEKGKDVELRCDPISGHTALYWYRQSLGQGLEFLIYFQGNSAPDKSGLPSDRFSAERTGGSVSTLTIQRTQQEDSAVYLCASSNPGLVTYEQYFGPGTRLTVT.

V usage is TRBV30 and J usage is TRBJ1-2, with 8 bases lining up with TRBD1. The V gene's germline CDR1 is GTSNPN and CDR2 SVGIG (reference sequence). The V and J ends lost 2 bases and 5 bases, in that order; junction bases with no gene match: 10. The CDR3 has 15 amino acids. The CDR3 sequence is CAWSRMDRDIYGYTF. In nucleotides, the CDR3 is TGTGCCTGGAGTAGGATGGACAGGGACATTTATGGCTACACCTTC.

The chain carries TRBV9 and TRBJ2-3, with 7 bases aligning to TRBD1. Per the germline V gene, CDR1 is SGDLS and CDR2 is YYNGEE. V dropped 0 bases and J dropped 0; count of bases not matched to a gene: 10. This CDR3 spans 18 amino acids. CDR3 loop: CASSVATGTETSTDTQYF. In nucleotides, the CDR3 is TGTGCCAGCAGCGTAGCTACAGGGACAGAAACTAGCACAGATACGCAGTATTTT.

The rearrangement uses TRBV7-9 and TRBJ2-7; D call uncertain. The V end lost 0 bases, the J end lost 2 bases, and 5 bases lay between the germline ends. In germline, CDR1 is SEHNR, CDR2 FQNEAQ (reference sequence). This CDR3 has 13 amino acids. CDR3 loop: CASSLAVAYEQYF. The CDR3, as DNA: TGTGCCAGCAGCTTAGCGGTCGCCTACGAGCAGTACTTC.

The J gene is TRBJ2-7, the V gene TRBV28; 8 nucleotides agree with TRBD2. From germline, CDR1 is MDHEN and CDR2 SYDVKM. The CDR3 has 13 amino acids. V gave up 6 bases and J gave up 4 bases; unmatched junction bases: 5. Written as DNA, the CDR3 is TGTGCCAGCAGCCCTGCGGGAGGATACGAGCAGTACTTC. Protein sequence: CASSPAGGYEQYF.

The CDR3 sequence is CASSSPGSGSLGEQFF. In nucleotides, the CDR3 is TGTGCCAGCAGCTCCCCGGGTAGCGGGAGTCTGGGTGAGCAGTTCTTC. The J gene is TRBJ2-1, the V gene TRBV7-6; 9 positions agree with TRBD2. The CDR3 totals 16 residues. Trimming cost V 4 bases and J 9 bases; bases outside gene matches: 13. Germline V gene lookup returns CDR1 SGHVS and CDR2 FNYEAQ.

This rearrangement joins TRBV6-5 to TRBJ1-4; 7 bases align to TRBD1. With V trimmed by 4 bases and J by 5 bases, 4 bases remained unmatched. The CDR3 covers 14 residues. Germline CDR1 and CDR2: MNHEY and SVGAGI. The CDR3 loop is CASSSPTGNEKLFF. DNA of the CDR3: TGTGCCAGCAGTTCCCCGACAGGGAATGAAAAACTGTTTTTT.

This clonotype showed up just a few times. The CDR3 sequence is CASSMSGTSGRSSYEQYF. CDR3 coding DNA: TGTGCCAGTAGTATGTCCGGGACTAGCGGGAGGAGCTCCTACGAGCAGTACTTC. J is TRBJ2-7 and V is TRBV19, with 15 positions matching TRBD2. Looked up from germline, CDR1 is LNHDA and CDR2 is SQIVND (reference sequence). The CDR3 totals 18 residues. V lost 3 bases, J lost 0 bases, and 6 bases stayed unmatched. The full variable domain, its missing parts supplied by reference TRBV19 and TRBJ2-7, is DGGITQSPKYLFRKEGQNVTLSCEQNLNHDAMYWYRQDPGQGLRLIYYSQIVNDFQKGDIAEGYSVSREKKESFPLTVTSAQKNPTAFYLCASSMSGTSGRSSYEQYFGPGTRLTVT.

V and J are TRBV20-1 and TRBJ2-7; D is possibly TRBD1 (5 bases). Trimming removed 0 bases at V and 0 bases at J, with 15 bases between. The CDR3 contains 16 residues. Germline V gene lookup returns CDR1 DFQATT and CDR2 SNEGSKA (reference sequence). The CDR3 sequence: CSARDRFRQLSYEQYF. The CDR3 DNA sequence: TGCAGTGCTAGAGATCGTTTCCGACAGCTCTCCTACGAGCAGTACTTC.

The V call is TRBV5-5, the J call TRBJ1-2; D not resolved. The CDR3 runs to 14 residues. V was trimmed by 5 bases and J by 0 bases, leaving 11 bases between them. CDR1 is SGHKS and CDR2 is YYEKEE in the germline V gene (reference sequence). CDR3 protein: CASSHQAANYGYTF. For the CDR3, the DNA is TGTGCCAGCAGTCACCAGGCAGCTAACTATGGCTACACCTTC.

This sequence joins TRBV3-1 and TRBJ2-5; 7 nucleotides line up with TRBD1. This CDR3 is 13 amino acids long. CDR1 and CDR2 (germline): LGHDT, YNNKEL (reference sequence). The ends lost 4 bases at V and 5 bases at J; junction bases unmatched: 4. The CDR3 sequence is CASSPYRGETQYF. DNA for the CDR3: TGTGCCAGCAGCCCTTACAGGGGCGAGACCCAGTACTTC.

The V gene is TRBV7-8, the J gene TRBJ2-5; possibly TRBD2 for D (6 bases). Germline CDR1 SGHVS, CDR2 FQNEAQ. CDR3 size: 13 residues. The ends were cut back, 5 bases at V and 4 bases at J, with 11 bases in the middle. The CDR3: CASSVYGGETQYF. The CDR3 coding sequence is TGTGCCAGCAGCGTATACGGGGGAGAGACCCAGTACTTC.

The chain combines TRBV19 with TRBJ1-2; 8 positions agree with TRBD1. Trimming took 3 bases from V and 0 from J; bases not matched to a gene: 9. CDR3 length equals 17 residues. The germline V gene encodes CDR1 LNHDA and CDR2 SQIVND (reference sequence). CDR3 in DNA: TGTGCCAGTAGTATTGTACTCGGGACAGGAGCTAACTATGGCTACACCTTC. This codes for CASSIVLGTGANYGYTF.

This clonotype was counted many times. The CDR3 DNA is TGTGCCAGCAGCGACCGGGACAGGGATTATGGCTACACCTTC. It yields the protein CASSDRDRDYGYTF. This sequence joins TRBV13 and TRBJ1-2; 9 bases fit TRBD1. CDR3 length: 14 amino acids. The germline V gene encodes CDR1 PRHDT and CDR2 FYEKMQ (reference sequence). Trimming took 5 bases from V and 5 from J; bases not matched to a gene: 6.

This sequence joins TRBV20-1 and TRBJ1-3; no firm D call. Trimming stripped 0 bases from V and 3 bases from J, with 9 bases between. Per germline, CDR1 DFQATT and CDR2 SNEGSKA (reference sequence). The CDR3 has 14 residues. The CDR3 is CSARDTVGGNTIYF. DNA of the CDR3: TGCAGTGCTAGAGATACAGTAGGTGGAAACACCATATATTTT.